These 19 T cell receptor beta chains came from one sample sequenced in a study of T cell responses to AZD1222 COVID-19 vaccine. The data were produced by immunoSEQ multiplex PCR, yet TCRdb's version contains in-frame clones alone and is incomplete. The table has more than 140,000 clones, approximately 90% seen once; the top ten hold 5%. Sequenced here: peripheral blood, sampled on day 0 of AZD1222 vaccination. These receptors all stem from an adult in good health.

This chain connects TRBV6-1 to TRBJ1-4, with D tentatively TRBD1 (6 bases). Trimming removed 10 bases at V and 10 bases at J, with 16 bases between. Per germline, CDR1 MNHNS and CDR2 SASEGT. There are 12 residues in the CDR3. In DNA form, the CDR3 reads TGTGCCACCTTCGTACAGGGAGGAAAACTGTTTTTT. It specifies CATFVQGGKLFF.

V gene TRBV5-4 combines with J gene TRBJ1-1, with 7 bases matching TRBD1. V shed 4 bases and J 4 bases; nucleotides not matched to a gene: 13. Germline-derived CDR1 and CDR2 are SGHNT and YYREEE (reference sequence). CDR3 length: 16 amino acids. CDR3 sequence (DNA): TGTGCCAGCAGCCCCATTCCGACAGGGATGGGCACTGAAGCTTTCTTT. It encodes CASSPIPTGMGTEAFF.

The chain has TRBV28 and TRBJ2-1, with 12 bases fitting TRBD2. Trimming removed 3 bases from V and 6 bases from J; junction bases left unmatched: 12. CDR3 length: 18 residues. CDR1 MDHEN and CDR2 SYDVKM come from the germline V gene. CDR3 region: CASSFLSSGRAMGNEQFF. The DNA of the CDR3 is TGTGCCAGCAGTTTCCTTTCTAGCGGGAGGGCCATGGGCAATGAGCAGTTCTTC.

This chain uses TRBV19 with TRBJ2-1; the match to TRBD1 covers 9 bases. The germline V gene has CDR1 LNHDA and CDR2 SQIVND (reference sequence). The CDR3 is 19 residues long. V shed 1 base, J shed 9 bases, and the junction held 19 bases outside the gene matches. CDR3 in amino acids: CASSIGTGVLRRGRGEQFF. The CDR3 DNA reads TGTGCCAGTAGTATAGGGACAGGGGTGTTGCGGAGAGGGAGAGGTGAGCAGTTCTTC.

This chain uses TRBV11-2 with TRBJ1-2; 7 bases are a match to TRBD1. V gave up 5 bases and J gave up 2 bases; unmatched junction bases: 5. This CDR3 comprises 14 residues. In germline, CDR1 is SGHAT, CDR2 FQNNGV. The DNA of the CDR3 is TGTGCCAGCAGCCTGGGACAGACCAACTATGGCTACACCTTC. Its protein is CASSLGQTNYGYTF.

The CDR3 DNA reads TGTGCCAGCAGCCGGATGAGGATAGGAAACACCGGGGAGCTGTTTTTT. Protein: CASSRMRIGNTGELFF. The V call is TRBV3-1 (or the pseudogene TRBV3-2), the J call TRBJ2-2; D is undetermined. CDR1 is LGHDT, CDR2 YNNKEL, per germline (reference sequence). The length of the CDR3 is 16 residues. The germline V and J ends were trimmed by 4 bases and 2 bases, with 14 bases remaining between them.

This clone was seen once. The gene calls are TRBV9 and TRBJ1-5, with D perhaps TRBD1 (6 bases). This CDR3 comprises 15 residues. The V end lost 5 bases, the J end lost 1 base, and 13 bases lay between the germline ends. Germline assignment: CDR1 SGDLS and CDR2 YYNGEE. The CDR3 here is CASSKGHLSNQPQHF. As DNA, the CDR3 is TGTGCCAGCAGTAAGGGACACCTGAGCAATCAGCCCCAGCATTTT.

The J gene is TRBJ2-1, the V gene TRBV6-2 or TRBV6-3; no definite D call. Germline V gives CDR1 MNHEY, CDR2 SVGEGT. The CDR3 covers 14 residues. The V end lost 2 bases, the J end lost 6 bases, and 11 bases lay between the germline ends. CDR3 loop: CASSYPPWGNEQFF. Written as DNA, the CDR3 is TGTGCCAGCAGTTACCCCCCGTGGGGCAATGAGCAGTTCTTC.

This chain uses TRBV2 with TRBJ2-7; D may be TRBD1 (6 bases). The germline V gene encodes CDR1 SNHLY and CDR2 FYNNEI. V lost 5 bases and J 7 bases, leaving 21 bases between the germline ends. CDR3 length: 15 amino acids. CDR3 bases: TGTGCCAGCAGTCCACATGGACAGAATATACGAGAGCAGTACTTC. Its protein product is CASSPHGQNIREQYF.

The genes are TRBV28 and TRBJ1-1, with a tentative D call TRBD1 (5 bases). Deletions cut 8 bases from V and 0 bases from J, with 10 bases between. The germline V gene has CDR1 MDHEN and CDR2 SYDVKM. CDR3 length: 13 amino acids. DNA of the CDR3: TGTGCCAGCCTGGGGCGTCTGAACACTGAAGCTTTCTTT. Amino acids: CASLGRLNTEAFF.

The chain links TRBV27 to TRBJ2-1; no clear D gene. The CDR3 has 15 residues. V shed 7 bases and J shed 1 base, with 14 bases lying between them. Germline V gives CDR1 MNHEY, CDR2 SMNVEV (reference sequence). CDR3 region: CASTPGTPSYNEQFF. As DNA, the CDR3 is TGTGCCAGCACCCCCGGTACTCCATCCTACAATGAGCAGTTCTTC.

For the CDR3, the DNA is TGTGCCAGCAGCCTCCCAGGTTCTTCTTACAATGAGCAGTTCTTC. Translated, it gives CASSLPGSSYNEQFF. V usage is TRBV5-4 and J usage is TRBJ2-1; no firm D call. Trimming removed 4 bases from V and 4 bases from J, with 15 bases in between. The CDR3 consists of 15 residues. From germline, CDR1 is SGHNT and CDR2 YYREEE (reference sequence). The full variable domain, in which reference TRBV5-4 and TRBJ2-1 provide the parts outside the CDR3, is ETGVTQSPTHLIKTRGQQVTLRCSSQSGHNTVSWYQQALGQGPQFIFQYYREEENGRGNFPPRFSGLQFPNYSSELNVNALELDDSALYLCASSLPGSSYNEQFFGPGTRLTVL.

The V call is TRBV28, the J call TRBJ2-7; D is uncertain. The germline V gene encodes CDR1 MDHEN and CDR2 SYDVKM. CDR3 length: 14 amino acids. Trimming removed 1 base at V and 7 bases at J, with 14 bases between. CDR3: CASSLLQGFREQYF. DNA for the CDR3: TGTGCCAGCAGTTTATTACAAGGGTTTAGAGAGCAGTACTTC.

The chain joins TRBV7-2 to TRBJ2-7; D might be TRBD1 (6 bases). Trimming stripped 1 base from V and 0 bases from J, with 13 bases between. The germline V gene encodes CDR1 SGHTA and CDR2 FQGNSA. The CDR3 length is 16 residues. This chain's CDR3 is CASSLGKDRNSYEQYF. Written as DNA, the CDR3 is TGTGCCAGCAGCTTAGGAAAGGACAGAAACTCCTACGAGCAGTACTTC.

The rearrangement uses TRBV6-2 or TRBV6-3 and TRBJ1-4; D remains unclear. CDR1 and CDR2 (germline): MNHEY, SVGEGT. The CDR3 loop spans 15 amino acids. Trimming removed 0 bases from V and 8 bases from J, with 13 bases in between. The CDR3 is CASSYSTGDLEKLFF. CDR3 DNA sequence: TGTGCCAGCAGTTACTCGACCGGGGATTTGGAAAAACTGTTTTTT.

The J gene is TRBJ1-2, the V gene TRBV7-9; D is undetermined. The V end lost 3 bases, the J end lost 4 bases, and 12 bases lay between the germline ends. Germline V gene lookup returns CDR1 SEHNR and CDR2 FQNEAQ (reference sequence). This CDR3 spans 14 amino acids. The CDR3 loop reads CASSLGTPLYGYTF. CDR3 coding DNA: TGTGCCAGCAGCTTGGGTACTCCCCTCTATGGCTACACCTTC.

This clone showed up just once. Other DNA sequences from this sample encode an identical CDR3 as well. The rearrangement uses TRBV27 and TRBJ2-1, with 9 nucleotides matching TRBD2. Germline CDR1 MNHEY, CDR2 SMNVEV (reference sequence). The CDR3 consists of 14 residues. The V gene end was trimmed by 3 bases and the J gene end by 6 bases; junction bases not matched to a gene: 3. DNA for the CDR3: TGTGCCAGCAGTTTGGGACTAGCAAGCAATGAGCAGTTCTTC. It codes for CASSLGLASNEQFF.

V is TRBV9 and J is TRBJ2-3; TRBD1 matches at 8 bases. The germline V gene has CDR1 SGDLS and CDR2 YYNGEE. This CDR3 comprises 18 residues. The V gene end was trimmed by 3 bases and the J gene end by 8 bases; junction bases not matched to a gene: 20. This chain's CDR3 is CASSGGPGTGVSPSTQYF. The CDR3, as DNA: TGTGCCAGCAGCGGAGGGCCCGGGACAGGCGTTTCTCCATCTACGCAGTATTTT. The full variable domain, its missing parts supplied by reference TRBV9 and TRBJ2-3, is DSGVTQTPKHLITATGQRVTLRCSPRSGDLSVYWYQQSLDQGLQFLIQYYNGEERAKGNILERFSAQQFPDLHSELNLSSLELGDSALYFCASSGGPGTGVSPSTQYFGPGTRLTVL.

The genes are TRBV28 and TRBJ1-5; TRBD1 matches at 7 bases. Germline lookup yields CDR1 MDHEN and CDR2 SYDVKM. J was trimmed by 3 bases and V by 0 bases; bases with no gene match: 5. The CDR3 runs 16 residues. This CDR3 is CASSLWYGTANQPQHF. The CDR3 DNA is TGTGCCAGCAGTTTATGGTATGGGACAGCCAATCAGCCCCAGCATTTT.